Below, 28 T cell receptor beta chains from the same sample are listed, as sequenced in a study of memory CD4+ T cells and cytomegalovirus serostatus. Single viable CD3+CD4+CD8-CD45RO+ cells were sorted as the memory CD4+ T cells. TCRdb keeps only in-frame clones here, not all; method: immunoSEQ multiplex PCR. The sample has around 44,000 clones; approximately 80% are singletons. Sequencing was performed on memory CD4+ T cells from blood. These receptors all stem from an adult in good health and CMV-seronegative.

The V call is TRBV21-1, the J call TRBJ2-7. TRBV21-1 is a documented pseudogene. CDR3 length: 15 residues. CDR3: CASSIQGLRRHEQYF. CDR3 nucleotide sequence: TGTGCCAGCAGCATACAGGGACTGAGGCGCCACGAGCAGTACTTC.

This clone was picked up a small number of times. The chain joins TRBV19 to TRBJ2-7; 8 bases map to TRBD1. The CDR3 is 15 amino acids. Losses at the gene ends were 7 bases for V and 7 bases for J; bases not matched to a gene: 15. Germline CDR1 is LNHDA and CDR2 is SQIVND (reference sequence). Here the CDR3 reads CASKGTGLLGGEQYF. The CDR3 nucleotides are TGTGCCAGTAAAGGGACAGGCCTCCTCGGTGGGGAGCAGTACTTC.

This CDR3 reads CASSPAESHTQYF. The CDR3 bases are TGTGCCAGCTCACCCGCGGAATCGCATACGCAGTATTTT. V usage is TRBV18 and J usage is TRBJ2-3; unclear D gene. The CDR3 sequence is 13 residues long. The germline V and J ends were trimmed by 3 bases and 7 bases, with 11 bases remaining between them. CDR1 is KGHSH and CDR2 is LQKENI in the germline V gene.

The chain has TRBV6-5 and TRBJ1-3, with D maybe TRBD1 (5 bases). V lost 5 bases, J lost 3 bases, and 8 bases lay in between. The germline gives CDR1 MNHEY, CDR2 SVGAGI. The CDR3 runs to 13 residues. The DNA of the CDR3 is TGTGCCAGCAGTCGGCAGGGTGGAAACACCATATATTTT. Translation gives CASSRQGGNTIYF.

The chain joins TRBV28 to TRBJ2-7; D gene unclear. Trimming shortened V by 3 bases and J by 4 bases, and 4 bases separated the two germline ends. Germline V gene data show CDR1 as MDHEN and CDR2 as SYDVKM. This CDR3 has 11 amino acids. CDR3 sequence reads: CASSFRYEQYF. In nucleotides, the CDR3 is TGTGCCAGCAGTTTCAGATACGAGCAGTACTTC.

The rearrangement joins TRBV10-3 to TRBJ2-7; D is ambiguous. The CDR3 has 14 amino acids. Germline V gene lookup returns CDR1 ENHRY and CDR2 SYGVKD. V gave up 3 bases and J gave up 3 bases, with 12 bases separating them. The CDR3 nucleotides are TGTGCCATCAGTGATAAGTCAGCCTACTACGAGCAGTACTTC. It is translated as CAISDKSAYYEQYF.

This clone was picked up a small number of times. This chain connects TRBV28 to TRBJ1-1; possibly TRBD1 for D (5 bases). V lost 2 bases and J 7 bases, leaving 8 bases between the germline ends. The CDR3 consists of 12 residues. CDR1 is MDHEN and CDR2 is SYDVKM in the germline V gene. The CDR3 spells CASSLQTGEAFF. As DNA, the CDR3 is TGTGCCAGCAGTTTACAAACAGGTGAAGCTTTCTTT.

The chain has TRBV9 and TRBJ2-7; either TRBD1 or TRBD2 may fit D (6 bases each). V dropped 4 bases and J dropped 5 bases, with 28 bases sitting between them. CDR1 SGDLS and CDR2 YYNGEE come from the germline V gene. The CDR3 is 18 residues long. CDR3 amino acids: CASSTAAGSGGRLDEQYF. Written as DNA, the CDR3 is TGTGCCAGCAGCACCGCGGCGGGCAGTGGGGGGCGTCTCGACGAGCAGTACTTC.

This sequence joins TRBV5-1 and TRBJ2-1; possibly TRBD2 for D (7 bases). Germline-derived CDR1 and CDR2 are SGHRS and YFSETQ. CDR3 size: 15 residues. V gave up 5 bases and J gave up 1 base, with 13 bases separating them. The CDR3 DNA follows: TGCGCCAGCAGGCCTAGGGGGGGGTCCTACAATGAGCAGTTCTTC. As protein: CASRPRGGSYNEQFF.

The gene calls are TRBV5-5 and TRBJ2-5; D call uncertain. The CDR3 consists of 14 residues. The V gene lost 1 base and the J gene lost 5 bases, with 12 bases spanning the gap. Germline CDR1 SGHKS, CDR2 YYEKEE (reference sequence). CDR3 nucleotides: TGTGCCAGCAGCTTGATCCCCGGATCGGAGACCCAGTACTTC. It codes for CASSLIPGSETQYF.

The gene calls are TRBV5-1 and TRBJ2-7; D unclear. CDR3 length equals 13 residues. Deletions cut 3 bases from V and 5 bases from J, with 12 bases between. From germline, CDR1 is SGHRS and CDR2 YFSETQ. In DNA form, the CDR3 reads TGCGCCAGCAGCTCCCTGGGTAGCCACGAGCAGTACTTC. Protein product: CASSSLGSHEQYF.

This CDR3 reads CASSTAGTLYYGYTF. CDR3 nucleotides: TGTGCCAGCAGCACCGCAGGGACCCTCTACTATGGCTACACCTTC. The genes are TRBV9 and TRBJ1-2, with a possible D match to TRBD1 (5 bases). CDR3 length: 15 residues. Trimming cost V 4 bases and J 3 bases, with 16 bases left between them. Germline CDR1 is SGDLS and CDR2 is YYNGEE.

The V call is TRBV30, the J call TRBJ2-5, with 10 positions matching TRBD1. The closer fit of TRBJ2-7 to the DNA end suggests the J call may be wrong. The CDR3 runs 13 residues. The V gene's germline CDR1 is GTSNPN and CDR2 SVGIG (reference sequence). The DNA for the CDR3 is TGTGCCTGGAGGGGACAGGGGCACTACGAGCAGTACTTC. Translating gives CAWRGQGHYEQYF.

The genes are TRBV30 and TRBJ1-6; 11 bases agree with TRBD1. J lost 9 bases, V lost 3 bases, and 4 bases had no gene match. Germline values: CDR1 GTSNPN, CDR2 SVGIG (reference sequence). The CDR3 has 14 amino acids. The CDR3 bases are TGTGCCTGGAGGTACGGGACAGGGGGTTCACCCCTCCACTTT. This gives the protein CAWRYGTGGSPLHF.

This clone has just one count. The chain links TRBV28 to TRBJ1-1; 8 bases line up with TRBD1. The CDR3 spans 15 residues. Germline values: CDR1 MDHEN, CDR2 SYDVKM. The V gene end was trimmed by 3 bases and the J gene end by 4 bases; junction bases not matched to a gene: 7. CDR3 nucleotides: TGTGCCAGCAGTTTGAACTCCGACAGGGGCACTGAAGCTTTCTTT. Translating gives CASSLNSDRGTEAFF. The variable domain in full, with the rest retrieved from reference TRBV28 and TRBJ1-1, is DVKVTQSSRYLVKRTGEKVFLECVQDMDHENMFWYRQDPGLGLRLIYFSYDVKMKEKGDIPEGYSVSREKKERFSLILESASTNQTSMYLCASSLNSDRGTEAFFGQGTRLTVV.

The J gene is TRBJ1-3, the V gene TRBV7-2; 7 bases are shared with TRBD1. Germline values: CDR1 SGHTA, CDR2 FQGNSA. J gave up 0 bases and V 4 bases, and 12 bases lay outside the gene matches. The CDR3 has 18 amino acids. The CDR3 loop reads CASSWGGRTGVSGNTIYF. DNA for the CDR3: TGTGCCAGCAGCTGGGGGGGGAGGACAGGAGTCTCTGGAAACACCATATATTTT.

The chain employs TRBV11-2 and TRBJ1-2; 10 nucleotides line up with TRBD1. J gave up 4 bases and V 4 bases, and 12 bases lay outside the gene matches. The CDR3 contains 17 residues. CDR1 is SGHAT, CDR2 FQNNGV, per germline. The CDR3 sequence: CASSSPRPRTGGYGYTF. The CDR3 bases are TGTGCCAGCAGCTCCCCCCGCCCGAGGACAGGGGGCTATGGCTACACCTTC.

This rearrangement joins TRBV5-6 to TRBJ2-3; no clear D. The germline V gene has CDR1 SGHDT and CDR2 YYEEEE. The ends were cut back, 2 bases at V and 5 bases at J, with 9 bases in the middle. The length of the CDR3 is 13 residues. CDR3: CASSFAPKDTQYF. CDR3 sequence (DNA): TGTGCCAGCAGCTTTGCCCCCAAAGATACGCAGTATTTT.

The J gene is TRBJ2-3, the V gene TRBV5-4; 7 bases map to TRBD1. V lost 3 bases and J lost 1; bases outside the gene matches: 5. Germline V gene sequence: CDR1 SGHNT, CDR2 YYREEE (reference sequence). This CDR3 has 15 amino acids. Here the CDR3 reads CASSSRDSRTDTQYF. DNA for the CDR3: TGTGCCAGCAGCTCCCGGGACAGCCGCACAGATACGCAGTATTTT. Combining the CDR3 with reference TRBV5-4 and TRBJ2-3 gives the whole variable domain ETGVTQSPTHLIKTRGQQVTLRCSSQSGHNTVSWYQQALGQGPQFIFQYYREEENGRGNFPPRFSGLQFPNYSSELNVNALELDDSALYLCASSSRDSRTDTQYFGPGTRLTVL.

This clone was observed a handful of times. The genes are TRBV19 and TRBJ1-5, with 12 bases fitting TRBD1. This CDR3 contains 16 residues. The V gene end was trimmed by 2 bases and the J gene end by 6 bases; junction bases not matched to a gene: 5. CDR1 and CDR2 from the germline V gene are LNHDA and SQIVND (reference sequence). The CDR3 nucleotides read TGTGCCAGTAGTATACCGGGACAGGGGGCCCGTCAGCCCCAGCATTTT. Protein: CASSIPGQGARQPQHF.

V usage is TRBV7-8 and J usage is TRBJ1-2; TRBD1 matches 8 bases. The CDR3 consists of 14 residues. Looked up from germline, CDR1 is SGHVS and CDR2 is FQNEAQ. Trimming took 5 bases from V and 5 from J; bases not matched to a gene: 7. In DNA, the CDR3 is TGTGCCAGCAGCCCCAGACAGGGGAGTTATGGCTACACCTTC. It translates to CASSPRQGSYGYTF.

The V gene is TRBV7-2, the J gene TRBJ1-2; D perhaps matches TRBD1 (5 bases). Per germline, CDR1 SGHTA and CDR2 FQGNSA. CDR3 size: 15 residues. V gave up 5 bases and J gave up 8 bases, with 21 bases separating them. CDR3 region: CASSPNNGVGGGYTF. The CDR3 DNA follows: TGTGCCAGCAGCCCCAATAATGGGGTGGGGGGAGGCTACACCTTC.

The sample holds a few counts of this clone. The CDR3 is CASSAYRITNYGYTF. The CDR3 coding sequence is TGTGCCAGCAGCGCCTACAGGATCACTAACTATGGCTACACCTTC. The J gene is TRBJ1-2, the V gene TRBV6-1; maybe TRBD1 (5 bases). Trimming stripped 6 bases from V and 0 bases from J, with 14 bases between. Germline V gene lookup returns CDR1 MNHNS and CDR2 SASEGT. This CDR3 contains 15 residues.

CDR3: CASGRTSGGRETQYF. The CDR3 nucleotides are TGTGCCAGCGGCCGCACTAGCGGGGGACGAGAGACCCAGTACTTC. The J gene is TRBJ2-5, the V gene TRBV6-6, with 11 bases identical to TRBD2. The CDR3 runs 15 residues. V shed 8 bases, J shed 4 bases, and the junction held 9 bases outside the gene matches. CDR1 is MNHNY and CDR2 is SVGAGI in the germline V gene (reference sequence).

The V and J genes are TRBV29-1 and TRBJ2-5; maybe TRBD1 (6 bases). Germline lookup yields CDR1 SQVTM and CDR2 ANQGSEA. Trimming cost V 3 bases and J 10 bases, with 21 bases left between them. CDR3 length: 14 amino acids. This chain's CDR3 is CSVETLRTLGGQYF. DNA of the CDR3: TGCAGCGTTGAGACTTTAAGGACCTTAGGGGGCCAGTACTTC.

Only a few counts were recorded for this clone. The rearrangement links TRBV7-8 to TRBJ2-1, with 8 nucleotides matching TRBD1. Trimming at V came to 3 bases and at J to 5 bases, leaving 9 bases not matched to a gene. The CDR3 is 16 residues long. Germline CDR1 reads SGHVS; CDR2 reads FQNEAQ. The CDR3 reads CASSLRQGRHDNEQFF. The CDR3 DNA is TGTGCCAGCAGCTTGAGACAGGGGCGGCACGACAATGAGCAGTTCTTC.

The chain links TRBV11-2 to TRBJ1-2; D remains unclear. In germline, CDR1 is SGHAT, CDR2 FQNNGV. The CDR3 extends over 14 amino acids. V was pared by 5 bases and J by 1 base, with 11 bases between. The CDR3 bases are TGTGCCAGCAGCCCTCTTCGATTTAACTATGGCTACACCTTC. Its translation: CASSPLRFNYGYTF. The whole variable domain, remainder taken from reference TRBV11-2 and TRBJ1-2, is EAGVAQSPRYKIIEKRQSVAFWCNPISGHATLYWYQQILGQGPKLLIQFQNNGVVDDSQLPKDRFSAERLKGVDSTLKIQPAKLEDSAVYLCASSPLRFNYGYTFGSGTRLTVV.

V and J are TRBV2 and TRBJ1-2; D unresolved. There are 15 residues in the CDR3. The germline CDR1 and CDR2 sequences are SNHLY and FYNNEI. V was trimmed by 8 bases and J by 5 bases, leaving 21 bases between them. CDR3 DNA: TGTGCCAGCGCCCTGAGTCGGGGAATAGGATATGGCTACACCTTC. The encoded protein is CASALSRGIGYGYTF.